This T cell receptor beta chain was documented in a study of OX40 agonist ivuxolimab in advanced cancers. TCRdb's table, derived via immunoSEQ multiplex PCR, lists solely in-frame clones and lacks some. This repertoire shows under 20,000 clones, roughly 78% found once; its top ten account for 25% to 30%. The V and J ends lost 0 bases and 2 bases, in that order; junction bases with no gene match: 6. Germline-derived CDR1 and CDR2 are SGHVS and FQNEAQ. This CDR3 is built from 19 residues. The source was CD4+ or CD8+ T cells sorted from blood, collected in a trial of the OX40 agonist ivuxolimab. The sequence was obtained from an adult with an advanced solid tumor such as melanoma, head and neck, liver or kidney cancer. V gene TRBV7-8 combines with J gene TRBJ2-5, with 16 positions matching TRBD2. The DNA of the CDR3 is TGTGCCAGCAGCTTAGCCCTGGGACTAGCGGGGGGGCTACAAGAGACCCAGTACTTC. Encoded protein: CASSLALGLAGGLQETQYF.